This section outlines one T cell receptor (beta chain) sequence together with its context. A CD45RA-negative memory subset and a CD45RA+ naive subset were separated from the CD4+ cells. This record belongs to a study of shared clonotypes between healthy human individuals. Germline CDR1 and CDR2: SGDLS and YYNGEE. The length of the CDR3 is 13 residues. Deletions cut 5 bases from V and 2 bases from J, with 11 bases between. Sorted subsets were amplified in replicate PCRs using around 220 ng DNA, roughly 30,000 T cell genomes. Profiling relied on immunoSEQ multiplex PCR, and the TCRdb table lists in-frame clones only, not all of them. The sample has more than 1,200,000 clones, about 98.5% seen once.

Sequencing used naive CD4+ T cells sorted from blood. Subset indicated: CD45RA+ positively selected. This receptor was taken from a man aged 25-45 years in good health. V usage is TRBV9 and J usage is TRBJ2-7; TRBD1 might be the D (6 bases). In DNA, the CDR3 is TGTGCCAGCAGGGCGACAGGAGCCTACGAGCAGTACTTC. It encodes CASRATGAYEQYF.